The TCR beta chain described here comes from a study of cytomegalovirus exposure and HLA in healthy donors (dated by TCRdb to between 2016 and 2019). In the study overall: An earlier analysis of under 600 of the donors reported about 250 Gb of sequence data and approximately 110 million unique TCR beta sequences from 190 million or so T cells. The study aimed to test whether signatures of past pathogen exposure could be identified by cataloging public T cell receptors. High-throughput TCR immunosequencing, statistical association of individual TCRs with disease status, and machine learning were combined to predict cytomegalovirus infection status. Across around 400 genotyped donors of the cohort, an average of roughly 200,000 unique TCR beta nucleotide sequences per donor were sequenced, and 15% to 20% of those sequences were non-productive. Using immunosequencing, the study profiled T cell repertoires from 550 to 750 subjects and related those repertoires to cytomegalovirus serostatus. Along with the approximately 620-subject first cohort, a separate validation cohort of approximately 110 different subjects was used. Every discovery cohort repertoire had been produced on one sequencing platform. A later analysis re-analyzed previously published TCR beta repertoires from roughly 630 donors and added high-resolution HLA genotyping to study TCR occurrence patterns. Typing coverage varied by locus: roughly 629-640 donors for A, B, C, DRB1 and DQB1; some 520 for DQA1; about 600 for DPA1; approximately 490 for DPB1. To decide whether each TCR beta V gene segment behaved as functional or pseudogenic, an earlier analysis of nearly 600 of the donors relied on high-throughput TCR beta sequencing. The genetic ancestry cluster associated with self-reported Caucasian donors included 70% to 85% of the 398 genotyped donors. Alongside the repertoire data, information on donor age, sex, ethnicity and CMV serostatus was compiled. In the later analysis, no new phenotypic data were used to find candidate immune exposures; instead, reliance was placed on TCR beta sequences and their occurrence across donors. A later genetic analysis used genome-wide SNP genotypes for about three fifths of the 666 donors, treating that subset as a discovery cohort. HLA typing included class I and class II loci at four-digit resolution. About 5 DR-DQ haplotypes were handled as single units for association and clustering, since linkage in the cohort was strong. Roughly 300 gigabases of sequencing data and approximately 85 million unique TCR sequences were included in an early release covering under 650 HLA-typed donors.

The research as a whole found: Because HLA typing was missing for some donors at each locus, association tests included only the typed subset. A later analysis associated 15,000 to 20,000 TCR beta sequences with specific HLA alleles at a false discovery rate of 0.05. A further reported finding was that TCR beta sequences accurately predicted the HLA-A and HLA-B alleles for most subjects in the first cohort. A later genetic analysis reported fewer N-insertions in productive TCRs among donors in an Asian-associated ancestry cluster than the roughly 700-donor mean. Because the 87-base-pair reads could not distinguish some IMGT-functional V segments, including TRBV6-2 and TRBV6-3, those segments were excluded. Only TCR beta chains were sequenced in this cohort, and the absence of alpha or paired-chain data limited detectable features. While some public TCRs were present in many individuals, most TCR sequences turned up only very rarely across donors. Immune exposure information for the cohort was limited to CMV serostatus. Correlated functional status among segregating V segments might be attributable to linkage disequilibrium, but an unknown experimental factor could not be ruled out. The sequencing pipeline was judged likely to have produced a cluster of highly shared sequence variants as a technical artifact. Roughly uniform sequencing depth across donors was assumed in presence/absence analyses, although this assumption may not hold. The earlier analysis of fewer than 750 of the donors excluded 15 to 20 rarely observed V segments, including chromosome 9 orphons, because counts were too low. The study gave a list of about 150 TCR beta chains associated with cytomegalovirus. According to a later analysis, TCR association rates differed among HLA loci, with DRB1 alleles showing the most associated TCRs and HLA-C alleles showing the fewest. According to the authors, the approach could potentially be generalized to other disease states and immunological phenotypes. Strong co-occurrence of HLA alleles, especially DR and DQ, made assigning TCR associations to individual alleles difficult. In an earlier analysis of around 600 of the donors, most TCR beta V segments appeared in productive rearrangements about 90% or about 30% of the time, broadly matching IMGT annotations. According to a later analysis, parvovirus B19, influenza, CMV and Epstein-Barr virus appeared linked to several top co-occurrence clusters. The classifier was reported to diagnose cytomegalovirus status with high specificity and sensitivity in both the original and validation cohorts. Compared with equally common non-associated chains, HLA-associated TCR beta chains in a later analysis were more clonally expanded and had lower generation probabilities. In a later analysis, most CMV-associated TCR beta chains were found to appear HLA-restricted, with HLA associations seemingly driven largely by CMV exposure. A later genetic analysis associated a missense DCLRE1C variant with V-gene and J-gene trimming of TCR beta chains, and an independent cohort replicated the association. Three of the identified cytomegalovirus-associated TCR beta chains were confirmed in vitro to be specific for cytomegalovirus antigens.

The cohort was made up of roughly 670 healthy bone marrow donors. Cohort members were all nominally healthy when sampled, although unrecorded immune exposures were likely present. The donor tested CMV seropositive, placing the donor among the approximately 290 seropositive members of the cohort. A peripheral blood sample was collected from each donor, and TCR beta sequencing was performed on peripheral blood mononuclear cells. Genomic DNA was extracted from the blood cell samples with the Qiagen DNeasy Blood Extraction Kit. From its cysteine to its phenylalanine, the CDR3 spans 15 amino acids. Only the CDR3 part of the read is kept: 45 bases, read in frame from the first base. The germline V gene gives CDR1 as SGHAT and CDR2 as FQNNGV. V trim: 5 bases; J trim: 1 base; unmatched bases: 5. In this sample, this clone turned up once. The antigen it binds to is not known. No much larger clone is present one base from it, and per-base qualities are unavailable.

To prepare the library, the immunoSEQ multiplex PCR assay was applied. For the multiplex PCR, a mixture combining 60 forward primers for TCR Vbeta segments and 13 reverse primers for TCR Jbeta segments was used. The CDR3 region of rearranged TCR beta genes was amplified from genomic DNA with a multiplex PCR assay. The Illumina HiSeq System was used to sequence the amplified TCR beta libraries as 87-base-pair reads. The original methods were these. A later analysis tallied tens of millions of unique TCR beta chains across the 660 or so repertoires, and about 10 million of those chains were shared by two or more donors. Raw reads were error-corrected and collapsed into unique sequences by a nearest-neighbor algorithm in which closely related sequences were merged to remove PCR and sequencing errors. V, D and J gene segments were assigned by aligning CDR3 sequences to IMGT reference sequences. Each retained sequence needed at least a six-nucleotide match to both a V gene segment and a J gene segment. Rearrangements were called productive when the CDR3 lacked stop codons and stayed in frame with V and J; all others were non-productive. Following IMGT convention, CDR3 was defined as the stretch from the second conserved V-encoded cysteine up to the conserved J-encoded phenylalanine. The earlier analysis of 587 of the donors excluded sequences that lacked an unambiguous match to a single V gene segment. In an earlier analysis of several hundred of the donors, V segments were called functional above 56.7% productive rearrangements and were called segregating when the between-donor standard deviation exceeded 5%. To diagnose cytomegalovirus status from the catalog of TCR beta chain sequences, a statistical classification framework was built. V and J gene assignment, in a later analysis, came from comparing TCR nucleotide sequences with IMGT/GENE-DB human TR gene sequences. Using the TCRdist pipeline, a later analysis assigned CDR3 sequences along with most-parsimonious VDJ recombination scenarios. A later analysis defined each TCR beta chain by its CDR3 amino acid sequence plus V-gene family, and excluded reads lacking a unique V-gene family. In a later analysis, 500 to 650 highly shared, low-generation-probability nucleotide sequences were removed to address suspected cross-contamination and a sequencing artifact. In a later analysis, a clonal expansion index was calculated for each public chain from normalized within-repertoire ranks of inferred template counts. In a later analysis, generation probabilities were computed with a VDJ recombination model fitted to out-of-frame rearrangements, and the resulting probabilities were checked against IGoR. In a later analysis, TCR-TCR, TCR-HLA and TCR-CMV co-occurrence was scored with hypergeometric tests, and a repertoire-size bias correction was applied to TCR pairs. To estimate false discovery rates, a later analysis permuted the HLA or CMV assignments 20 times. In a later analysis, co-occurring TCRs were grouped with DBSCAN, and TCRdist sequence similarity was added when clustering was performed within HLA-allele-positive subsets. Co-occurrence clustering excluded repertoires with fewer than 30,000 or more than 120,000 public chains, plus five with anomalous nucleotide sharing. The table comes from immuneACCESS by way of TCRdb, which keeps in-frame sequences with V and J called. Part of the clones is missing from these tables; in studies checked, under half for an unresolved V gene and the rest for unknown reasons. For V, J and clone size, that table is used; D and trimming come from the DNA. This sample has about 130,000 clones in its table, and approximately 80% of those were observed once. The ten largest clones capture 2.5% to 3.5% of the sample.

The specimen sequenced was PBMCs. The chain couples TRBV11-2 to TRBJ2-3; the central 8 bases match TRBD2. The TCR originated in a young woman in good health and CMV-seropositive. In nucleotides, the sequence is TGTGCCAGCAGCGTAACGGGGGGGCGCACAGATACGCAGTATTTT. It translates as CASSVTGGRTDTQYF.